This TCR beta chain was recorded in a study of early T cells in non-severe SARS-CoV-2 infection. Study-level information: Sequenced material consisted of bulk RNA (from unsorted whole blood), and chains were unpaired. General study points: VDJdb matching favored anti-spike CD8 responses, missing private and CD4 specificities.

Separate cDNA molecules each had unique molecular identifiers attached to them. TCRdb itself ran the 5' RACE reads through MiXCR, one entry per CDR3 protein. The sample holds about 55,000 distinct CDR3 sequences, 6.6% seen once. About this clonotype: Its cognate antigen is unknown.

The CDR3 is 12 residues long. The V and J ends lost 6 bases and 12 bases respectively, with 15 bases between them. This clonotype originated in an adult who was a healthcare worker with PCR-confirmed SARS-CoV-2 infection or an uninfected control (not recorded which). The chain combines TRBV12-3 or TRBV12-4 with TRBJ2-1; D not certain. Specimen: whole blood, collected at baseline. The CDR3: CASSPQGQGQFF. As DNA, the CDR3 is TGTGCCAGCAGCCCCCAAGGGCAAGGGCAGTTCTTC.